The 2 T cell receptor beta chains below all came from one sample that was sequenced in a study of blood T cell repertoires in COVID-19. Profiled with immunoSEQ multiplex PCR; TCRdb holds only in-frame clones, not every one. The table has about 120,000 clones, 79% seen once. Material: peripheral blood. The receptors come from an elderly woman with acute or convalescent COVID-19.

This rearrangement joins TRBV7-3 to TRBJ2-2, with D possibly matching TRBD2 (6 bases). Germline V CDR1 and CDR2: SGHTA, FQGTGA. Trimming took 4 bases from V and 2 from J, leaving 11 bases between them. The CDR3 loop spans 15 amino acids. The CDR3 DNA reads as TGTGCCAGCAGCTCGGTAGCGGAAAACACCGGGGAGCTGTTTTTT. It translates to CASSSVAENTGELFF.

V usage is TRBV11-2 and J usage is TRBJ1-2, with D unresolved. CDR1 is SGHAT and CDR2 is FQNNGV in the germline V gene. V lost 1 base and J lost 6, with 15 bases in between. This CDR3 comprises 15 residues. The CDR3 spells CASSLVVRNYDGYTF. CDR3 DNA: TGTGCCAGCAGCTTAGTGGTCAGAAACTACGATGGCTACACCTTC.